The clone carrying this T cell receptor (beta chain) was recorded many times. The antigen remains undetermined. It was from 2 million PBMCs stored at -80 C that the unsorted libraries were obtained. This sample is drawn from a study of neurological immune-mediated disorders. Whole-study results and caveats: CDR3 amino acid sequences found in expanded clones were never shared across subjects, suggesting private repertoires in all groups.

Germline CDR1 is MNHEY and CDR2 is SMNVEV (reference sequence). The V and J ends lost 5 bases and 4 bases respectively, with 12 bases between them. This CDR3 is 15 amino acids long. TCRdb re-called the 5' RACE reads with MiXCR, one entry per CDR3 protein. The sample shows 90,000 to 150,000 distinct CDR3 sequences, about 3.4% of them seen only once. This TCR was sampled from a woman younger than 45 with multiple sclerosis. The chain is built from TRBV27 and TRBJ1-6; possibly TRBD1 for D (6 bases). The sequencing sample was made of PBMCs. The CDR3 DNA is TGTGCCAGCAGTCCCCAACAGGGATATAATTCACCCCTCCACTTT. Protein product: CASSPQQGYNSPLHF.